The text below deals with one T cell receptor beta chain. Its specificity is unknown. The sample belongs to a study of shared clonotypes between healthy human individuals. CDR3 length: 15 amino acids. With 4 bases removed from V and 5 bases from J, the gap between germline ends came to 14 bases. Germline assignment: CDR1 MGHDK and CDR2 SYGVNS. Regarding the study as a whole: In several donors, about 5% of naive CD4 clonotypes appeared in common. Non-shared clonotypes displayed generation probabilities falling below those of clonotypes present in all four donors.

Measured with immunoSEQ multiplex PCR; TCRdb has only the in-frame clones, and not every one. The sample shows a few million clones, over 90% of them seen only once. The TCR sequence derives from a young man in good health. Some clones in this sample may be carry-over from other donors' samples. Sequenced material: naive CD4+ T cells from PBMCs. The subset: CD45RA+ positively selected. The chain has TRBV25-1 and TRBJ1-4; D call uncertain. The CDR3 DNA is TGTGCCAGCAGTGGGGGTTTGACGAGGAATGAAAAACTGTTTTTT. This sequence encodes CASSGGLTRNEKLFF.